This TCR beta chain derives from a study of blood T cell repertoires in COVID-19 (TCRdb year 2020). As for the study more broadly: Samples covering the acute and convalescent phases of COVID-19 were provided by collaborators in the United States, Italy and Spain. Subjects who had been exposed to COVID-19, were actively infected with it, or had recovered from it provided the deeply sampled blood TCRbeta repertoires that made up the dataset. The repertoires were made available in a free public database intended to serve as a resource for research on the immune response to SARS-CoV-2. The samples were drawn from the first 160 participants of the ongoing ImmuneRACE study and from 950 to 1,500 subjects provided by 6 global collaborators. The prospective study material was composed of cDNA or gDNA derived from T cells, B-cell-depleted T cells, or PBMCs. HLA class I and class II types, where available, came from metadata supplied by the sample provider rather than from assay-based typing. Sample metadata almost always included a de-identified subject ID, COVID-19 status, age in years and sex. The study at large found these results: The quantity of clinical and demographic metadata differed by source and by participant and was supplied without curation.

Each collaborating institution followed its own protocols to collect whole blood in K2EDTA tubes. For TCRbeta analysis, collaborators shipped samples in one of three forms: frozen whole blood, isolated PBMCs, or DNA extracted from either of those sample types. The cysteine opens and the phenylalanine closes a CDR3 of 16 amino acids. The entry retains the CDR3 DNA only, 48 bases that are in frame from base 1. Trimming accounts for 5 bases at V and 5 bases at J, while the number of junction bases matched to no gene is 14. Taken from the germline V gene (reference sequence), the CDR1 and CDR2 loops are MNHEY and SMNVEV. A remark on this clone: Its antigen specificity is not known. Per-base quality was not reported, and no clone a single base away is much larger than it.

TCRbeta CDR3 regions were amplified from genomic DNA using the immunoSEQ Assay, a bias-controlled multiplex PCR. In the paper's pipeline: The number of nucleated cells in each sample was estimated from the amplification of reference gene primers within the assay. Sequence reads were collapsed and filtered to measure the absolute abundance of every unique TCRbeta CDR3 rearrangement. For each sample, productive Simpson clonality was calculated as the square root of Simpson's diversity index across productive rearrangements. TCRdb mirrors the immuneACCESS table, restricted to in-frame sequences. Some clones are absent from its copies; in checked studies, under half trace to an unresolved V gene, and the reason for the others is unknown. V and J calls and clone size come straight from that table; D and trimming were deduced from the DNA. The sample table lists about 180,000 clones, about 83% of them with a count of one. The biggest ten clones account for 1.5% of the sample.

The TCR comes from a human donor in a cohort sampled during active COVID-19. The specimen was peripheral blood. The sequence is built from TRBV27 and TRBJ2-7, and TRBD1 matches 8 of the central bases. The sequence in DNA is TGTGCCAGCAGTCTGGGACCGGACAGGGCCCAGAACGAGCAGTACTTC. The translation is CASSLGPDRAQNEQYF.